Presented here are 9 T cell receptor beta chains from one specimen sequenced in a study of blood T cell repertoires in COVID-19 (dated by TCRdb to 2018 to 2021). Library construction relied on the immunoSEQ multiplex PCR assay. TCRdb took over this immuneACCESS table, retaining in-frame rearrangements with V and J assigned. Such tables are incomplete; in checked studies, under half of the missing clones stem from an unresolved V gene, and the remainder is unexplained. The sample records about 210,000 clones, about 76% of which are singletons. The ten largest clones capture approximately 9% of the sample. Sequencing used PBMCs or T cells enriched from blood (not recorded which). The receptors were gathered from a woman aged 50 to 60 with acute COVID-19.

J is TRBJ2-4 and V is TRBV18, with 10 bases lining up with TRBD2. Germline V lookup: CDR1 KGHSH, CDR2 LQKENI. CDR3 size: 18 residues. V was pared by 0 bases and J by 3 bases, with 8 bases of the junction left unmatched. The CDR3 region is CASSPPNSGGYGKNIQYF. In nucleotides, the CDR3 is TGTGCCAGCTCACCACCGAATAGCGGGGGGTATGGCAAAAACATTCAGTACTTC.

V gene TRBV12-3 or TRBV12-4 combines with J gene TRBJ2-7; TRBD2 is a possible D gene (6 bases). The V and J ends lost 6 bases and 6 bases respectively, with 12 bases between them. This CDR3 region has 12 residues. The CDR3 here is CASSLGGIEQYF. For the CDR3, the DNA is TGTGCCAGCAGCCTAGGAGGGATCGAGCAGTACTTC.

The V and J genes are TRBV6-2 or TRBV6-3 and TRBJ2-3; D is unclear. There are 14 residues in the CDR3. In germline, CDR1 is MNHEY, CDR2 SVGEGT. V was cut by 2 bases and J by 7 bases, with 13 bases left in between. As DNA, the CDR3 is TGTGCCAGCAGTTACGGAGCTACCTCAAATACGCAGTATTTT. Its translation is CASSYGATSNTQYF.

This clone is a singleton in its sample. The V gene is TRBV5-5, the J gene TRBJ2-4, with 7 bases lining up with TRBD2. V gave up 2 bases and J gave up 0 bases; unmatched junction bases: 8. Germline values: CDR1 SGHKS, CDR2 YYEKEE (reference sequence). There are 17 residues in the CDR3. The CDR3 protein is CASSLFGRELAKNIQYF. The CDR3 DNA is TGTGCCAGCAGCTTATTCGGGCGGGAGTTAGCCAAAAACATTCAGTACTTC.

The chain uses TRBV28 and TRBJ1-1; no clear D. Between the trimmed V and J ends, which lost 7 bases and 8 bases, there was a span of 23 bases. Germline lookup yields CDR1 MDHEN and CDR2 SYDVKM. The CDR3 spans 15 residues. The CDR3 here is CASTLRDPVSPEAFF. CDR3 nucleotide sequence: TGTGCCAGCACCCTGAGGGATCCCGTTTCGCCCGAAGCTTTCTTT.

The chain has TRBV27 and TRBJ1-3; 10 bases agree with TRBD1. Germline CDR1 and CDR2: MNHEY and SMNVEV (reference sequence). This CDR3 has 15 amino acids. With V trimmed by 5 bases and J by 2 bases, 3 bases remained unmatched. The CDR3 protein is CASSRDRGAGNTIYF. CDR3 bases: TGTGCCAGCAGTAGGGACAGGGGTGCTGGAAACACCATATATTTT.

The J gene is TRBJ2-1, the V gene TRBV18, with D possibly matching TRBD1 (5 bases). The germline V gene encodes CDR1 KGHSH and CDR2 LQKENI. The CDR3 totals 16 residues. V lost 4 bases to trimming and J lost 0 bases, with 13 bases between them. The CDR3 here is CASSLMLGDSYNEQFF. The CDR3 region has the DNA TGTGCCAGCTCACTAATGCTAGGGGACTCCTACAATGAGCAGTTCTTC.

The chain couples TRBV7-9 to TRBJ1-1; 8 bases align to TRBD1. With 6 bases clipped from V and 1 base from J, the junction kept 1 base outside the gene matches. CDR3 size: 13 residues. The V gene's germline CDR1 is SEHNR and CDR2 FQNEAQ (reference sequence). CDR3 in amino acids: CASRGTGNTEAFF. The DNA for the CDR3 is TGTGCCAGCAGGGGGACAGGGAACACTGAAGCTTTCTTT.

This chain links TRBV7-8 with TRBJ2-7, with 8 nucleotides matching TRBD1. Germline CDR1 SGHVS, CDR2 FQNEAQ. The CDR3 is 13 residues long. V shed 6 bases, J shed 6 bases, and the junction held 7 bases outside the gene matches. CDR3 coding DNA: TGTGCCAGCAGTCAAGGACAGGGAGGCGAGCAGTACTTC. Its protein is CASSQGQGGEQYF.